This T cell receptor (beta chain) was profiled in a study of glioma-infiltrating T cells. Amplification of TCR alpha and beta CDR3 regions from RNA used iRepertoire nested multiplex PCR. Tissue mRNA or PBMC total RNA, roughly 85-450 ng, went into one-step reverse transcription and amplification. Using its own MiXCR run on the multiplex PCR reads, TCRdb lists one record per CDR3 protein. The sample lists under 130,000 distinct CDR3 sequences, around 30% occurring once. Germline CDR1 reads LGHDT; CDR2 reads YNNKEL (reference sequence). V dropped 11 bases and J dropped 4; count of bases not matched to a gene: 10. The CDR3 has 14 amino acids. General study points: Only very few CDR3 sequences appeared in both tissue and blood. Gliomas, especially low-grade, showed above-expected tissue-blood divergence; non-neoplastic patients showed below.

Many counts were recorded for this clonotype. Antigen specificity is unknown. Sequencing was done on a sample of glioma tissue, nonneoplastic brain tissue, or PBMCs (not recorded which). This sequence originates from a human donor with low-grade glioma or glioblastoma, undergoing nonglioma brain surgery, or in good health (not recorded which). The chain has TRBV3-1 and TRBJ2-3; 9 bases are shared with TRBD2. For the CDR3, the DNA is TGTGCCGCGGGCTCTAGCGGGGATCCAGATACGCAGTATTTT. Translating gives CAAGSSGDPDTQYF.